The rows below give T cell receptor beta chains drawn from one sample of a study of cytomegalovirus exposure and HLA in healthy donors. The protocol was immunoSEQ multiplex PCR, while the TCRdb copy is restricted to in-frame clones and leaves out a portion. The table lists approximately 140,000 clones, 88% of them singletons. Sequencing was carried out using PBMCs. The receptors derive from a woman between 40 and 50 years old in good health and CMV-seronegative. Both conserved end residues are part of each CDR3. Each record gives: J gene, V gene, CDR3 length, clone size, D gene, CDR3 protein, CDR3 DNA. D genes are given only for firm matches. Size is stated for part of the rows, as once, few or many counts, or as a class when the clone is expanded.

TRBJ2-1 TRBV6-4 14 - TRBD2 CASSVTSEANEQFF TGTGCCAGCTCTGTGACTAGCGAGGCCAATGAGCAGTTCTTC
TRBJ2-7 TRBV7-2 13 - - CASSPEVPLEQYF TGTGCCAGCAGCCCTGAGGTTCCTCTCGAGCAGTACTTC
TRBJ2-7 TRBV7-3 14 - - CASSLNSWSYEQYF TGTGCCAGCAGCTTAAATTCGTGGTCCTACGAGCAGTACTTC
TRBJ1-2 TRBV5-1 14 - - CASSLETGQNGYTF TGCGCCAGCAGCTTGGAAACAGGACAGAATGGCTACACCTTC
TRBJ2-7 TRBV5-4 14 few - CASSYRDRSYEQYF TGTGCCAGCTCCTACAGGGACCGTTCGTACGAGCAGTACTTC
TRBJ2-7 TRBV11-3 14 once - CASSNAGTNSEQYF TGTGCCAGCTCGAACGCCGGGACAAACTCCGAGCAGTACTTC
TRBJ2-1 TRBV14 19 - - CASSQDRLAPIWGPNEQFF TGTGCCAGCAGCCAAGATCGCCTGGCTCCGATTTGGGGGCCCAATGAGCAGTTCTTC
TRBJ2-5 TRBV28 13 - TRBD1 CASSGQDRETQYF TGTGCCAGCAGTGGACAGGACCGAGAGACCCAGTACTTC
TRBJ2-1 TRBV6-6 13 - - CASSTANYNEQFF TGTGCCAGCAGCACCGCTAACTACAATGAGCAGTTCTTC
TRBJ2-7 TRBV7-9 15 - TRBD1 CASSDFGTGSYEQYF TGTGCCAGCAGCGATTTCGGGACAGGGTCCTACGAGCAGTACTTC
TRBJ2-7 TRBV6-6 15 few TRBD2 CASRQPGLADYEQYF TGTGCCAGCAGACAACCGGGACTAGCGGACTACGAGCAGTACTTC
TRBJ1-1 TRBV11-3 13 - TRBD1 CASRGQGGTEAFF TGTGCCAGCAGAGGACAGGGAGGCACTGAAGCTTTCTTT
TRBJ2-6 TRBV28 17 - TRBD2 CASSLFLAVSGANVLTF TGTGCCAGCAGTTTATTCCTAGCGGTCTCTGGGGCCAACGTCCTGACTTTC
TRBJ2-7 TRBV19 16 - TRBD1 CASSQRTGKNPYEQYF TGTGCCAGTAGTCAACGGACAGGGAAAAACCCTTACGAGCAGTACTTC
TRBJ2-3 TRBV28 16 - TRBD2 CASSLDSGRAPDTQYF TGTGCCAGCAGTTTAGACAGCGGGAGGGCTCCAGATACGCAGTATTTT
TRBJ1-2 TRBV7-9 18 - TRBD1 CASSLYSTRQGKNGGYTF TGTGCCAGCAGCTTATATTCGACGAGACAGGGTAAAAATGGTGGCTACACCTTC
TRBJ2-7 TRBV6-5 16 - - CASSYSIRGRSYEQYF TGTGCCAGCAGTTACTCTATCCGGGGGAGGTCCTACGAGCAGTACTTC
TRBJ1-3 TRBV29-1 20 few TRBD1 CSVEDSVGAGGGESGNTIYF TGCAGCGTTGAAGATTCGGTGGGGGCAGGGGGTGGAGAGTCTGGAAACACCATATATTTT
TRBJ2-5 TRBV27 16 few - CASSAYQPGGRETQYF TGTGCCAGCAGTGCGTACCAGCCCGGGGGTCGGGAGACCCAGTACTTC
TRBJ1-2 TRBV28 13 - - CASSEYRGGGYTF TGTGCCAGCAGTGAGTACCGGGGTGGTGGCTACACCTTC
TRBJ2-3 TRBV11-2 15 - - CASSLDLISVDTQYF TGTGCCAGCAGCTTAGATCTGATTAGCGTAGATACGCAGTATTTT
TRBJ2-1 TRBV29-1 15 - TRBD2 CSVDPFSGRYNEQFF TGCAGCGTTGACCCATTTAGCGGGCGATACAATGAGCAGTTCTTC
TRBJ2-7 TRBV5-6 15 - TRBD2 CASSGGLAGPYEQYF TGTGCCAGCAGCGGGGGACTAGCGGGTCCCTACGAGCAGTACTTC
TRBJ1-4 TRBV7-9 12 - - CASSSGGGIPHF TGTGCCAGCAGCTCCGGCGGGGGGATTCCCCATTTT
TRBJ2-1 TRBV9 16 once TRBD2 CASSNHRTSGYNEQFF TGTGCCAGCAGCAACCACCGGACTAGCGGGTACAATGAGCAGTTCTTC
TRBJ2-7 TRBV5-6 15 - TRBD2 CASSTFGGREHEQYF TGTGCCAGCAGCACCTTCGGCGGGAGGGAACACGAGCAGTACTTC
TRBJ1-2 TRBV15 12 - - CATSRDSRDYTF TGTGCCACCAGCAGAGATTCACGCGACTACACCTTC
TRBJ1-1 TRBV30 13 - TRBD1 CAWSDRGITEAFF TGTGCCTGGAGTGACAGGGGGATCACTGAAGCTTTCTTT
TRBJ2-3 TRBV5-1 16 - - CASSLGASPSTDTQYF TGCGCCAGCAGCTTGGGGGCTAGCCCTAGCACAGATACGCAGTATTTT
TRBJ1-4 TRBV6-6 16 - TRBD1 CASSPRQGTGDEKLFF TGTGCCAGCAGCCCCAGACAGGGTACGGGGGATGAAAAACTGTTTTTT
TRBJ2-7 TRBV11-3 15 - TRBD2 CASSLGAGGPGEQYF TGTGCCAGCAGCTTAGGAGCGGGAGGGCCCGGTGAGCAGTACTTC
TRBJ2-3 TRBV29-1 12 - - CSGRTATDTQYF TGCAGCGGCCGGACTGCCACAGATACGCAGTATTTT
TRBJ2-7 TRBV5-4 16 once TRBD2 CASSPLGTSRPYEQYF TGTGCCAGCAGCCCACTTGGGACTAGCAGACCCTACGAGCAGTACTTC
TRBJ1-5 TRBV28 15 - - CASSYRTMGNQPQHF TGTGCCAGCAGTTATCGAACTATGGGCAATCAGCCCCAGCATTTT
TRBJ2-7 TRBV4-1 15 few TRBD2 CASSPGREGRYEQYF TGCGCCAGCAGCCCTGGCCGGGAGGGCCGGTACGAGCAGTACTTC
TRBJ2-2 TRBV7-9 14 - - CASSSSGYTGELFF TGTGCCAGCAGCTCTTCAGGGTACACCGGGGAGCTGTTTTTT
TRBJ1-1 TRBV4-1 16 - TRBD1 CASSQAGTGGRTEAFF TGCGCCAGCAGCCAAGCCGGAACAGGGGGCCGAACTGAAGCTTTCTTT
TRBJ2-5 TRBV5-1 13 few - CASSLVGEETQYF TGCGCCAGCAGCTTGGTAGGGGAAGAGACCCAGTACTTC
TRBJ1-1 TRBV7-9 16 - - CASSLGGRGMGTEAFF TGTGCCAGCAGCTTAGGAGGCCGGGGGATGGGGACTGAAGCTTTCTTT
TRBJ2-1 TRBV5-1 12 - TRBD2 CASRAGGGEQFF TGCGCCAGCAGGGCGGGAGGGGGTGAGCAGTTCTTC
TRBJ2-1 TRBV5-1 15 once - CASSLGGQVYNEQFF TGCGCCAGCAGCTTGGGGGGCCAGGTCTACAATGAGCAGTTCTTC
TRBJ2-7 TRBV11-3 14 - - CASSLDSNPLGQYF TGTGCCAGCAGCTTAGATAGTAACCCTCTCGGGCAGTACTTC
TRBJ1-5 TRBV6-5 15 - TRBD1 CASSRTGEGNQPQHF TGTGCCAGCAGTCGGACAGGGGAAGGCAATCAGCCCCAGCATTTT